This T cell receptor beta chain is from a study of OX40 agonist ivuxolimab in advanced cancers. Study results and caveats: There were, on average, more expanded clones in CD8+ T cells than in CD4+.

The method was immunoSEQ multiplex PCR; TCRdb's version includes in-frame clones alone and lacks a portion of them. The sample lists about 120,000 clones; about 93% were seen once. The CDR3 totals 14 residues. From germline, CDR1 is SGDLS and CDR2 YYNGEE. V was pared by 4 bases and J by 6 bases, with 14 bases between. About this clone itself: As yet, its antigen is unknown.

The receptor's source is an adult with an advanced solid tumor such as melanoma, head and neck, liver or kidney cancer. This specimen was CD4+ or CD8+ T cells sorted from blood, taken in a trial of the OX40 agonist ivuxolimab. The rearrangement uses TRBV9 and TRBJ1-5; perhaps TRBD1 as D (6 bases). DNA of the CDR3: TGTGCCAGCAGCATTGGGGGCGCGGGTCAGCCCCAGCATTTT. Encoded protein: CASSIGGAGQPQHF. Filled out from reference TRBV9 and TRBJ1-5, the complete variable domain reads DSGVTQTPKHLITATGQRVTLRCSPRSGDLSVYWYQQSLDQGLQFLIQYYNGEERAKGNILERFSAQQFPDLHSELNLSSLELGDSALYFCASSIGGAGQPQHFGDGTRLSIL.